This T cell receptor (beta chain) was profiled in a study of CD8 T cells in ankylosing spondylitis. Findings of the study overall: A TCR beta motif of under ten highly homologous variants appeared characteristic of ankylosing spondylitis blood. Those disease-linked clones were CD8+; they were also relatively rare in peripheral blood. In ankylosing spondylitis patients, matched synovial fluid reportedly showed significant enrichment of disease-linked clones.

This clonotype was counted only a few times. The antigen remains unidentified. This CDR3 has 10 amino acids. Preparation of TCR beta libraries was done by quantitative 5'-RACE with molecular barcodes. TCRdb re-called the 5' RACE reads through MiXCR, storing one row per CDR3 protein. Here the sample spans 250,000 to 350,000 distinct CDR3 sequences, under 25% being singletons. This sequence originates from a female donor with ankylosing spondylitis or in good health (not recorded which). The sequencing input was blood, either unsorted or a sorted T cell fraction (not recorded which). The chain joins TRBV21-1 to TRBJ2-7; TRBD1 is taken as the D call from the table, unchecked against the DNA. TRBV21-1 represents a pseudogene. The CDR3 sequence: CASQGHEQYF. CDR3 sequence (DNA): TGTGCCTCACAGGGGCACGAGCAGTACTTC.